Below are 8 T cell receptor beta chains sequenced from a single sample in a study of cytotoxic CD8 clonotypes in ibrutinib-treated CLL (dated by TCRdb to 2020 to 2022). Receptors were amplified or captured by the immunoSEQ multiplex PCR assay. TCRdb obtained this table from immuneACCESS and retained in-frame rearrangements with V and J assigned. These tables miss some clones; where compared with another copy, unresolved V genes account for less than half of the shortfall, and the remainder is unexplained. This sample lists 20,000 to 25,000 clones; 70% to 75% were detected once. The top ten clones comprise about 45% of the sample. In light of the paper, this sample's time point label describes: approximately eleven months on ibrutinib. The specimen comprised PBMCs, sampled after 12 months of ibrutinib treatment. The receptor source for this set is a human donor with chronic lymphocytic leukemia.

The chain is built from TRBV5-1 and TRBJ1-1; D perhaps matches TRBD1 (5 bases). Trimming took 4 bases from V and 0 from J, leaving 10 bases between them. Germline assignment: CDR1 SGHRS and CDR2 YFSETQ. The CDR3 contains 14 residues. CDR3 DNA: TGCGCCAGCAGCCCAGGGTTGATGAACACTGAAGCTTTCTTT. Translation gives CASSPGLMNTEAFF.

V usage is TRBV5-1 and J usage is TRBJ1-6; TRBD1 matches 12 bases. CDR3 length: 17 residues. In germline, CDR1 is SGHRS, CDR2 YFSETQ. Unmatched junction bases numbered 12, after V lost 5 bases and J lost 9 bases. This CDR3 is CASSLTPGQGARSPLHF. The CDR3 DNA reads as TGCGCCAGCAGTCTAACACCGGGACAGGGGGCCCGTTCACCCCTCCACTTT.

The chain combines TRBV7-9 with TRBJ2-5, with 12 positions matching TRBD2. J lost 5 bases, V lost 2 bases, and 6 bases had no gene match. Germline V lookup: CDR1 SEHNR, CDR2 FQNEAQ (reference sequence). This CDR3 is built from 16 residues. CDR3 amino acids: CASSLLAGGPGETQYF. DNA for the CDR3: TGTGCCAGCAGCTTACTAGCGGGGGGGCCAGGTGAGACCCAGTACTTC.

This clone occurred once. The CDR3 spells CASSLDTLNGYTF. DNA of the CDR3: TGTGCCAGCAGCTTGGACACACTTAATGGCTACACCTTC. The chain combines TRBV5-4 with TRBJ1-2; D not certain. The germline V gene has CDR1 SGHNT and CDR2 YYREEE (reference sequence). The CDR3 has 13 residues. Trimming shortened V by 0 bases and J by 6 bases, and 9 bases separated the two germline ends.

This sequence joins TRBV7-2 and TRBJ1-2; 12 positions agree with TRBD1. Germline loops: CDR1 SGHTA, CDR2 FQGNSA. V trimming: 7 bases; J trimming: 8 bases; junction bases outside the gene matches: 11. CDR3 length: 15 residues. The CDR3 bases are TGTGCCAGCACCCTCCGGCGGGACAGGGGGCTAGGCTACACCTTC. Translated: CASTLRRDRGLGYTF.

The genes are TRBV30 and TRBJ1-2; 7 bases align to TRBD1. The V gene end was trimmed by 0 bases and the J gene end by 8 bases; junction bases not matched to a gene: 9. The CDR3 is 14 residues long. Germline V lookup: CDR1 GTSNPN, CDR2 SVGIG (reference sequence). CDR3 in amino acids: CAWSVKAGGGGYTF. The CDR3 nucleotides are TGTGCCTGGAGTGTAAAGGCAGGGGGAGGCGGCTACACCTTC.

The chain carries TRBV6-5 and TRBJ1-1, with no clear D. Trimming stripped 5 bases from V and 7 bases from J, with 8 bases between. Per the germline V gene, CDR1 is MNHEY and CDR2 is SVGAGI. CDR3 length equals 11 residues. The CDR3 DNA reads as TGTGCCAGCAGTGAAGCCGATGAAGCTTTCTTT. It specifies CASSEADEAFF.

The chain uses TRBV19 and TRBJ2-2; 11 positions match TRBD2. The J segment lost 1 base and the V segment lost 3 bases, leaving 10 bases of the junction unmatched. Per germline, CDR1 LNHDA and CDR2 SQIVND (reference sequence). The CDR3 is 19 amino acids. The CDR3 DNA is TGTGCCAGTAGTATCGAGTCGCTAGCGGGGGGCCGGAACACCGGGGAGCTGTTTTTT. Amino acid sequence: CASSIESLAGGRNTGELFF.